The 30 T cell receptor beta chains given below trace back to one sample, sequenced in a study of shared clonotypes between healthy human individuals (dated by TCRdb to 2019 to 2021). The library was obtained by the immunoSEQ multiplex PCR assay. The table comes from immuneACCESS by way of TCRdb, which keeps in-frame sequences with V and J called. Part of the clones is missing from these tables; in studies checked, under half for an unresolved V gene and the rest for unknown reasons. The sample table contains about 2.3 million clones; only one count was recorded for approximately 95% of them. The ten top clones hold 0.35% to 0.45% of the sample. Sequencing used naive CD4+ T cells from PBMCs. The intended sense of this specimen's cell subset or site label: CD45RA+ positively selected. The origin of the receptors is a man aged 18-30 years in good health. Some clones in this sample may be carry-over from other donors' samples.

On this clone itself: In the same sample, other DNA sequences code for this CDR3. This chain uses TRBV28 with TRBJ2-7; maybe TRBD2 (5 bases). Between the trimmed V and J ends, which lost 5 bases and 7 bases, there was a span of 12 bases. The CDR3 loop spans 12 amino acids. CDR1 is MDHEN, CDR2 SYDVKM, per germline. The CDR3 DNA reads TGTGCCAGCAGTCTGGCTGGCGGGGAGCAGTACTTC. Translation: CASSLAGGEQYF.

This clone was counted a single time. The V gene is TRBV28, the J gene TRBJ2-1; D is perhaps TRBD1 or TRBD2 (6 bases each). The CDR3 has 16 residues. Germline-derived CDR1 and CDR2 are MDHEN and SYDVKM. V lost 5 bases, J lost 3 bases, and 17 bases lay in between. CDR3 in DNA: TGTGCCAGCAGTAGGGGGGCTGGCGGGAACTACAATGAGCAGTTCTTC. It is translated as CASSRGAGGNYNEQFF.

Worth noting for this clone: Other DNA sequences of this sample code for an identical CDR3. The chain recombines TRBV5-1 with TRBJ1-1, with 11 nucleotides matching TRBD1. This CDR3 is 15 amino acids long. Germline CDR1 and CDR2: SGHRS and YFSETQ. With V trimmed by 3 bases and J by 1 base, 2 bases remained unmatched. In DNA form, the CDR3 reads TGCGCCAGCAGCTCGGGGACAGGGGGGAACACTGAAGCTTTCTTT. Residues: CASSSGTGGNTEAFF.

Worth noting for this clone: Other nucleotide sequences in the sample specify the same CDR3. The V gene is TRBV9, the J gene TRBJ2-5; the D is unclear. Germline CDR1 and CDR2: SGDLS and YYNGEE. The CDR3 is made up of 13 amino acids. V lost 0 bases to trimming and J lost 0 bases, with 3 bases between them. The CDR3 region is CASSVGHQETQYF. The CDR3 coding sequence is TGTGCCAGCAGCGTAGGACACCAAGAGACCCAGTACTTC.

The chain recombines TRBV18 with TRBJ2-7; 7 nucleotides line up with TRBD2. Germline CDR1 KGHSH, CDR2 LQKENI. V shed 3 bases and J 4 bases; nucleotides not matched to a gene: 6. The CDR3 is 14 residues long. The CDR3 loop reads CASSPQLAVYEQYF. The CDR3 DNA reads as TGTGCCAGCTCACCCCAGCTAGCGGTGTACGAGCAGTACTTC.

V and J are TRBV18 and TRBJ2-5, with D perhaps given as TRBD1 or TRBD2 (5 bases each). The CDR3 spans 13 residues. The ends were cut back, 3 bases at V and 4 bases at J, with 9 bases in the middle. From germline, CDR1 is KGHSH and CDR2 LQKENI. This chain's CDR3 is CASSPGTLETQYF. The CDR3 nucleotides are TGTGCCAGCTCACCGGGGACCCTAGAGACCCAGTACTTC.

The chain recombines TRBV7-8 with TRBJ2-5, with D perhaps matching TRBD1 (6 bases). Germline V CDR1 and CDR2: SGHVS, FQNEAQ. Trimming stripped 2 bases from V and 3 bases from J, with 13 bases between. The length of the CDR3 is 15 residues. The CDR3 here is CASSLLTGFEETQYF. The CDR3 nucleotides read TGTGCCAGCAGCTTATTGACAGGTTTCGAAGAGACCCAGTACTTC.

The J gene is TRBJ1-4, the V gene TRBV9; no reliable D call. Trimming took 3 bases from V and 3 from J, leaving 6 bases between them. Germline values: CDR1 SGDLS, CDR2 YYNGEE. The CDR3 consists of 13 residues. The CDR3 is CASSARPNEKLFF. In nucleotides, the CDR3 is TGTGCCAGCAGCGCGAGGCCTAATGAAAAACTGTTTTTT.

The chain uses TRBV4-1 and TRBJ1-1; D is uncertain. The germline V gene has CDR1 MGHRA and CDR2 YSYEKL. Trimming took off 4 bases at V and 5 bases at J, with 29 bases between the two ends. The CDR3 has 19 amino acids. The CDR3 DNA reads as TGCGCCAGCAGCCTACGATGGGTGGAAGACCGGGCGAGGAGGACTGAAGCTTTCTTT. Encoded protein: CASSLRWVEDRARRTEAFF.

The J gene is TRBJ2-1, the V gene TRBV11-2, with TRBD1 identical over 8 bases. Per the germline V gene, CDR1 is SGHAT and CDR2 is FQNNGV. This CDR3 is 16 amino acids long. With V trimmed by 3 bases and J by 2 bases, 6 bases remained unmatched. The CDR3 bases are TGTGCCAGCAGCTTTAAACAGGGGGTGACCTACAATGAGCAGTTCTTC. Its protein is CASSFKQGVTYNEQFF.

The chain has TRBV5-1 and TRBJ2-1, with TRBD1 matching over 12 bases. The germline V gene encodes CDR1 SGHRS and CDR2 YFSETQ. Losses at the gene ends were 4 bases for V and 10 bases for J; bases not matched to a gene: 6. This CDR3 has 14 amino acids. The CDR3 DNA sequence: TGCGCCAGCAGCAACGGGACAGGGGGCGGAGAGCAGTTCTTC. Translation gives CASSNGTGGGEQFF. The variable domain in full, with the rest retrieved from reference TRBV5-1 and TRBJ2-1, is KAGVTQTPRYLIKTRGQQVTLSCSPISGHRSVSWYQQTPGQGLQFLFEYFSETQRNKGNFPGRFSGRQFSNSRSEMNVSTLELGDSALYLCASSNGTGGGEQFFGPGTRLTVL.

The genes are TRBV7-9 and TRBJ1-3; D gene ambiguous. V was trimmed by 1 base and J by 4 bases, leaving 11 bases between them. This CDR3 comprises 15 residues. CDR1 is SEHNR, CDR2 FQNEAQ, per germline (reference sequence). Here the CDR3 reads CASSLDRPRGNTIYF. CDR3 in DNA: TGTGCCAGCAGCTTAGACAGACCTCGAGGAAACACCATATATTTT.

The genes are TRBV28 and TRBJ2-5; TRBD1 or TRBD2 may be the D gene (5 bases each). Germline CDR1 is MDHEN and CDR2 is SYDVKM. The CDR3 has 14 residues. Trimming cost V 5 bases and J 4 bases, with 14 bases left between them. The CDR3 region has the DNA TGTGCCAGCAGTCTACCGGGGCCTGGAGAGACCCAGTACTTC. Its translation: CASSLPGPGETQYF.

In this sample, this clone turned up once. The V and J genes are TRBV5-5 and TRBJ2-3; D unresolved. Germline CDR1 and CDR2: SGHKS and YYEKEE (reference sequence). This CDR3 region has 15 residues. V lost 1 base, J lost 0 bases, and 9 bases lay in between. CDR3: CASSLRLQSTDTQYF. CDR3 nucleotides: TGTGCCAGCAGCTTGAGGCTACAGAGCACAGATACGCAGTATTTT.

The chain carries TRBV30 and TRBJ2-1; no clear D. Trimming took off 5 bases at V and 5 bases at J, with 16 bases between the two ends. Germline V lookup: CDR1 GTSNPN, CDR2 SVGIG (reference sequence). This CDR3 contains 14 residues. CDR3 nucleotides: TGTGCCTGGGTCCGGGTGGGCAGAGACAATGAGCAGTTCTTC. Translated, it gives CAWVRVGRDNEQFF.

The chain has TRBV27 and TRBJ2-7; TRBD2 might be the D (6 bases). The germline V and J ends were trimmed by 7 bases and 2 bases, with 18 bases remaining between them. CDR1 and CDR2 (germline): MNHEY, SMNVEV (reference sequence). The CDR3 sequence is 15 residues long. CDR3: CASMGLGGSPYEQYF. The CDR3 DNA is TGTGCCAGCATGGGGTTGGGGGGAAGTCCCTACGAGCAGTACTTC.

This chain connects TRBV19 to TRBJ1-5; D is ambiguous. The CDR3 spans 16 residues. Looked up from germline, CDR1 is LNHDA and CDR2 is SQIVND (reference sequence). Trimming left V 2 bases short and J 0 bases short, with 11 bases between. The CDR3 DNA is TGTGCCAGTAGTATAACCCCTGGTAGTAGCAATCAGCCCCAGCATTTT. Amino acids: CASSITPGSSNQPQHF.

Only one count was recorded for this clone. The rearrangement joins TRBV7-2 to TRBJ2-1; 8 bases are shared with TRBD2. This CDR3 region has 14 residues. Per germline, CDR1 SGHTA and CDR2 FQGNSA. J lost 4 bases, V lost 2 bases, and 1 base had no gene match. The CDR3 sequence is CASSLPSGYNEQFF. The CDR3 nucleotides are TGTGCCAGCAGCTTACCTAGCGGGTACAATGAGCAGTTCTTC. Drawing the rest from reference TRBV7-2 and TRBJ2-1, the complete variable domain is GAGVSQSPSNKVTEKGKDVELRCDPISGHTALYWYRQSLGQGLEFLIYFQGNSAPDKSGLPSDRFSAERTGGSVSTLTIQRTQQEDSAVYLCASSLPSGYNEQFFGPGTRLTVL.

The chain recombines TRBV7-8 with TRBJ2-7, with D perhaps matching TRBD2 (5 bases). This CDR3 spans 16 amino acids. The V end lost 5 bases, the J end lost 2 bases, and 19 bases lay between the germline ends. Per germline, CDR1 SGHVS and CDR2 FQNEAQ. The CDR3: CASSPYLTFGTYEQYF. In DNA form, the CDR3 reads TGTGCCAGCAGCCCCTATTTGACGTTCGGGACCTACGAGCAGTACTTC. Combining the CDR3 with reference TRBV7-8 and TRBJ2-7 gives the whole variable domain GAGVSQSPRYKVAKRGQDVALRCDPISGHVSLFWYQQALGQGPEFLTYFQNEAQLDKSGLPSDRFFAERPEGSVSTLKIQRTQQEDSAVYLCASSPYLTFGTYEQYFGPGTRLTVT.

On this clone: Other DNA sequences within the sample encode an identical CDR3. This chain uses TRBV2 with TRBJ1-2, with D unclear. This CDR3 is 12 amino acids long. The V gene's germline CDR1 is SNHLY and CDR2 FYNNEI. With 3 bases removed from V and 2 bases from J, the gap between germline ends came to 4 bases. CDR3 nucleotide sequence: TGTGCCAGCAGTGACCCAAACTATGGCTACACCTTC. Translation: CASSDPNYGYTF. The complete variable domain, with remaining parts taken from reference TRBV2 and TRBJ1-2, reads EPEVTQTPSHQVTQMGQEVILRCVPISNHLYFYWYRQILGQKVEFLVSFYNNEISEKSEIFDDQFSVERPDGSNFTLKIRSTKLEDSAMYFCASSDPNYGYTFGSGTRLTVV.

V and J are TRBV4-3 and TRBJ1-1, with D maybe TRBD1 (5 bases). V lost 4 bases to trimming and J lost 5 bases, with 14 bases between them. CDR3 size: 14 residues. CDR1 is LGHNA and CDR2 is YSLEER in the germline V gene. This chain's CDR3 is CASSLLLRGTEAFF. The DNA for the CDR3 is TGCGCCAGCAGCCTACTATTAAGGGGTACTGAAGCTTTCTTT.

The chain combines TRBV5-4 with TRBJ2-5; D is perhaps TRBD1 (5 bases). This CDR3 contains 15 residues. From germline, CDR1 is SGHNT and CDR2 YYREEE (reference sequence). V dropped 7 bases and J dropped 5 bases, with 21 bases sitting between them. The CDR3 sequence is CASRDSKGFQETQYF. The CDR3 DNA reads as TGTGCCAGCCGAGACTCGAAGGGGTTCCAGGAGACCCAGTACTTC.

This rearrangement joins TRBV10-1 to TRBJ2-3, with D possibly TRBD1 on 5 matching bases. The CDR3 contains 16 residues. CDR1 and CDR2 from the germline V gene are WNHNN and SYGVQD (reference sequence). Trimming took off 2 bases at V and 6 bases at J, with 18 bases between the two ends. CDR3 sequence: CASSEQGGPPRDTQYF. CDR3 bases: TGCGCCAGCAGTGAGCAGGGCGGTCCCCCACGGGATACGCAGTATTTT.

J is TRBJ1-3 and V is TRBV15; maybe TRBD1 (5 bases). V was clipped by 1 base and J by 0 bases, with 10 bases between them. The germline gives CDR1 LNHNV, CDR2 YYDKDF (reference sequence). The CDR3 totals 16 residues. Written as DNA, the CDR3 is TGTGCCACCAGCAGAGGGGGCCTGCTCTCTGGAAACACCATATATTTT. Its translation: CATSRGGLLSGNTIYF.

The chain is built from TRBV7-9 and TRBJ2-7, with 7 bases fitting TRBD2. Looked up from germline, CDR1 is SEHNR and CDR2 is FQNEAQ (reference sequence). The CDR3 covers 14 residues. J lost 0 bases, V lost 5 bases, and 4 bases had no gene match. CDR3 DNA: TGTGCCAGCAGCGGCGGGGGACTCTCCTACGAGCAGTACTTC. Its protein is CASSGGGLSYEQYF.

The chain is built from TRBV11-2 and TRBJ1-3; unclear D gene. CDR1 and CDR2 from the germline V gene are SGHAT and FQNNGV. The CDR3 is 15 residues long. The V gene lost 5 bases and the J gene lost 7 bases, with 18 bases spanning the gap. The CDR3 spells CASSQAGKLGNTIYF. CDR3 nucleotides: TGTGCCAGCAGCCAAGCCGGGAAGTTGGGGAACACCATATATTTT.

This chain uses TRBV18 with TRBJ2-3; the match to TRBD2 covers 10 bases. CDR1 is KGHSH, CDR2 LQKENI, per germline. J lost 0 bases, V lost 0 bases, and 6 bases had no gene match. This CDR3 has 18 amino acids. The CDR3 spells CASSPPSALAGSTDTQYF. In nucleotides, the CDR3 is TGTGCCAGCTCACCACCGTCCGCACTAGCGGGAAGCACAGATACGCAGTATTTT.

As to this clone: The same CDR3 also results from other DNA sequences found in this sample. The J gene is TRBJ2-1, the V gene TRBV11-2; D is unresolved. V lost 5 bases and J lost 4, with 12 bases in between. Germline CDR1 SGHAT, CDR2 FQNNGV. The CDR3 runs to 14 residues. The CDR3 region is CASSLRTSYNEQFF. CDR3 sequence (DNA): TGTGCCAGCAGCCTCCGGACGAGTTACAATGAGCAGTTCTTC.

The J gene is TRBJ1-3, the V gene TRBV11-2; D not resolved. The V end was cut by 1 base, the J end by 8 bases, with 12 bases between. The germline V gene encodes CDR1 SGHAT and CDR2 FQNNGV. This CDR3 is built from 14 residues. In nucleotides, the CDR3 is TGTGCCAGCAGCTTAGGGGCGGGCGTGGACACCATATATTTT. Its protein product is CASSLGAGVDTIYF.

The chain carries TRBV25-1 and TRBJ2-1, with TRBD2 as a possible D gene (6 bases). From germline, CDR1 is MGHDK and CDR2 SYGVNS. Trimming took off 3 bases at V and 6 bases at J, with 12 bases between the two ends. This CDR3 contains 14 residues. For the CDR3, the DNA is TGTGCCAGCAGTGATCTGGGGGACTTCAATGAGCAGTTCTTC. Amino acid sequence: CASSDLGDFNEQFF.